Each of the 18 T cell receptor beta chains below was sequenced from the same sample in a study of cytomegalovirus exposure and HLA in healthy donors. Primers included in the PCR were 60 Vbeta and 13 Jbeta primers. Sequencing was performed with immunoSEQ multiplex PCR; in TCRdb, only in-frame clones are kept and a portion is missing. The data show under 150,000 clones, about 78% seen once. Sequenced sample: PBMCs. These receptors were collected from a human donor in good health.

This clone was counted between two and nine times. The chain uses TRBV6-6 and TRBJ2-7, with 10 bases identical to TRBD2. V dropped 10 bases and J dropped 5; count of bases not matched to a gene: 8. Germline lookup yields CDR1 MNHNY and CDR2 SVGAGI (reference sequence). CDR3 length equals 13 residues. The CDR3 DNA follows: TGTGCCACGCAACCGGGACTAGCGAACGAGCAGTACTTC. Protein: CATQPGLANEQYF.

This clone was seen only once. J is TRBJ1-1 and V is TRBV13; unclear D gene. CDR3 length equals 14 residues. V dropped 5 bases and J dropped 0 bases, with 10 bases sitting between them. The germline V gene encodes CDR1 PRHDT and CDR2 FYEKMQ (reference sequence). In nucleotides, the CDR3 is TGTGCCAGCAGCCCCAGAGGAATGAACACTGAAGCTTTCTTT. Translating gives CASSPRGMNTEAFF.

The chain recombines TRBV19 with TRBJ2-1; 8 positions match TRBD1. This CDR3 contains 15 residues. Trimming removed 2 bases from V and 0 bases from J; junction bases left unmatched: 0. Looked up from germline, CDR1 is LNHDA and CDR2 is SQIVND (reference sequence). The CDR3 here is CASSIQGASYNEQFF. DNA of the CDR3: TGTGCCAGTAGTATACAGGGGGCCTCCTACAATGAGCAGTTCTTC.

The rearrangement joins TRBV21-1 to TRBJ2-7; the tabulated D call, TRBD2, remains unverified against the DNA. TRBV21-1 is noted as a pseudogene. The CDR3 sequence is 19 residues long. CDR3 loop: CASSATGTSGRVGGYEQYF. The CDR3 DNA sequence: TGTGCCAGCAGCGCTACCGGGACTAGCGGCCGAGTCGGGGGGTACGAGCAGTACTTC.

V and J are TRBV21-1 and TRBJ1-4; the listed D gene, TRBD1, was not tested against the DNA. TRBV21-1 is a documented pseudogene. This CDR3 is built from 14 residues. The CDR3 is CASSKRGTNEKLFF. Written as DNA, the CDR3 is TGTGCCAGCAGCAAAAGGGGCACTAATGAAAAACTGTTTTTT.

V usage is TRBV25-1 and J usage is TRBJ2-7, with D perhaps TRBD1 (6 bases). Germline loops: CDR1 MGHDK, CDR2 SYGVNS. V lost 1 base, J lost 3 bases, and 13 bases lay in between. The CDR3 is 15 amino acids. The CDR3 reads CASSESSAGVYEQYF. The CDR3 DNA sequence: TGTGCCAGCAGTGAATCATCGGCAGGGGTCTACGAGCAGTACTTC.

The J gene is TRBJ2-7, the V gene TRBV7-9; D possibly corresponds to TRBD1 (6 bases). The CDR3 contains 17 residues. CDR1 and CDR2 (germline): SEHNR, FQNEAQ (reference sequence). V shed 5 bases and J shed 3 bases, with 23 bases lying between them. CDR3 DNA sequence: TGTGCCAGCAGCCCCCCGGTCCGGGACACAGGCTACTACGAGCAGTACTTC. Amino acid sequence: CASSPPVRDTGYYEQYF.

This clone was seen a handful of times. This rearrangement joins TRBV27 to TRBJ1-5; tentatively, D is TRBD1 (6 bases). V lost 6 bases and J 9 bases, leaving 15 bases between the germline ends. This CDR3 has 13 amino acids. Germline assignment: CDR1 MNHEY and CDR2 SMNVEV (reference sequence). The CDR3 here is CASRGAGAMPQHF. The DNA for the CDR3 is TGTGCCAGCAGGGGGGCAGGGGCAATGCCCCAGCATTTT.

This rearrangement joins TRBV28 to TRBJ2-7; TRBD1 is a possible D gene (6 bases). Trimming shortened V by 6 bases and J by 0 bases, and 15 bases separated the two germline ends. Germline lookup yields CDR1 MDHEN and CDR2 SYDVKM. The CDR3 covers 15 residues. The CDR3 loop is CASSPRDTPSYEQYF. As DNA, the CDR3 is TGTGCCAGCAGCCCCCGGGACACTCCCTCCTACGAGCAGTACTTC. Using reference TRBV28 and TRBJ2-7 for the parts outside the CDR3, the full variable domain is DVKVTQSSRYLVKRTGEKVFLECVQDMDHENMFWYRQDPGLGLRLIYFSYDVKMKEKGDIPEGYSVSREKKERFSLILESASTNQTSMYLCASSPRDTPSYEQYFGPGTRLTVT.

The V gene is TRBV19, the J gene TRBJ1-2; 9 nucleotides agree with TRBD1. Germline values: CDR1 LNHDA, CDR2 SQIVND (reference sequence). V shed 3 bases, J shed 9 bases, and the junction held 14 bases outside the gene matches. The CDR3 is 16 residues long. In DNA, the CDR3 is TGTGCCAGTAGTATCCGGGGACAGGGAACCCCCCTACGCTACACCTTC. This translates into CASSIRGQGTPLRYTF.

The CDR3 here is CASSPQGREYKKGTDTQYF. Here the CDR3 DNA reads TGTGCCAGCAGCCCCCAGGGGCGGGAGTATAAGAAAGGCACAGATACGCAGTATTTT. The chain is built from TRBV14 and TRBJ2-3; tentatively, D is TRBD2 (7 bases). The length of the CDR3 is 19 residues. Germline-derived CDR1 and CDR2 are SGHDN and FVKESK. V lost 4 bases and J lost 1, with 24 bases in between. Looking up the rest from reference TRBV14 and TRBJ2-3 gives the full variable domain: EAGVTQFPSHSVIEKGQTVTLRCDPISGHDNLYWYRRVMGKEIKFLLHFVKESKQDESGMPNNRFLAERTGGTYSTLKVQPAELEDSGVYFCASSPQGREYKKGTDTQYFGPGTRLTVL.

The rearrangement uses TRBV10-3 and TRBJ2-7; 7 positions agree with TRBD2. V lost 7 bases and J lost 0; bases outside the gene matches: 12. The CDR3 extends over 16 amino acids. Germline CDR1 ENHRY, CDR2 SYGVKD. The DNA for the CDR3 is TGTGCCATCACGCCCAGTGCAGGACTAGGCTCCTACGAGCAGTACTTC. Encoded protein: CAITPSAGLGSYEQYF.

J is TRBJ1-3 and V is TRBV6-5; D unresolved. This CDR3 spans 14 amino acids. Deletions cut 2 bases from V and 2 bases from J, with 7 bases between. The germline V gene has CDR1 MNHEY and CDR2 SVGAGI. DNA of the CDR3: TGTGCCAGCAGTTACGATGTAGCTGGAAACACCATATATTTT. As protein: CASSYDVAGNTIYF.

The genes are TRBV6-1 and TRBJ2-3; D is uncertain. In germline, CDR1 is MNHNS, CDR2 SASEGT. The CDR3 is 13 amino acids. V was cut by 6 bases and J by 0 bases, with 7 bases left in between. DNA for the CDR3: TGTGCCAGCAGAAGCTCTAGCACAGATACGCAGTATTTT. Translating it yields CASRSSSTDTQYF.

The chain is built from TRBV9 and TRBJ1-2, with D hard to call. The CDR3 is 15 residues long. V gave up 3 bases and J gave up 1 base, with 13 bases separating them. Germline CDR1 and CDR2: SGDLS and YYNGEE. CDR3 nucleotide sequence: TGTGCCAGCAGCGAAGAGGTCGGAGTTAACTATGGCTACACCTTC. Amino acids: CASSEEVGVNYGYTF.

J is TRBJ1-5 and V is TRBV4-3, with TRBD1 identical over 9 bases. CDR3 size: 15 residues. V lost 2 bases, J lost 5 bases, and 4 bases stayed unmatched. The germline gives CDR1 LGHNA, CDR2 YSLEER. CDR3 in DNA: TGCGCCAGCAGCCAAAGCCGGGACAGGGATCAGCCCCAGCATTTT. Its translation: CASSQSRDRDQPQHF.

The genes are TRBV11-2 and TRBJ1-2; D perhaps matches TRBD1 (6 bases). CDR3 length equals 16 residues. V was shortened by 3 bases and J by 5 bases, with 19 bases between the two germline ends. Germline V gives CDR1 SGHAT, CDR2 FQNNGV. The CDR3 reads CASSFGLRGQVYGYTF. The CDR3 nucleotides are TGTGCCAGCAGCTTTGGGTTAAGGGGACAAGTATATGGCTACACCTTC.

The J gene is TRBJ2-3, the V gene TRBV11-3, with TRBD2 identical over 8 bases. Per germline, CDR1 SGHNT and CDR2 YENEEA. The CDR3 is 12 residues long. After removal of 5 bases from V and 14 bases from J, the junction contained 9 bases not matched to a gene. CDR3 coding DNA: TGTGCCAGCAGCCACCCGGGGGGGCCAGGGTATTTT. Translation: CASSHPGGPGYF. Full variable domain (remainder filled in from reference TRBV11-3 and TRBJ2-3): EAGVVQSPRYKIIEKKQPVAFWCNPISGHNTLYWYLQNLGQGPELLIRYENEEAVDDSQLPKDRFSAERLKGVDSTLKIQPAELGDSAVYLCASSHPGGPGYFGPGTRLTVL.